This is a list of T cell receptor beta chains from one sample in a study of blood T cell repertoires in COVID-19. Clones were read by immunoSEQ multiplex PCR, and TCRdb kept only the in-frame ones, dropping some. The table has some 48,000 clones, around 84% seen once; the top ten hold approximately 2.5%. Sequenced sample: peripheral blood. These receptors were obtained from a man aged 50 to 59 with acute or convalescent COVID-19. Each CDR3 is given with its conserved first and last residue. The D gene is left open where the match is weak. Part of the rows lack a size; the others show once, few, many or a class for expanded clones.

v_call	d_call	clone_size	j_call	cdr3_aa	cdr3_nt
TRBV19	.	.	TRBJ2-3	CASSIGLSTDTQYF	TGTGCCAGTAGTATAGGACTGAGCACAGATACGCAGTATTTT
TRBV6-5	.	.	TRBJ1-1	CASSYYGPNTEAFF	TGTGCCAGCAGTTACTACGGTCCGAACACTGAAGCTTTCTTT
TRBV7-9	TRBD1	few	TRBJ2-7	CASSFVGTGRYEQYF	TGTGCCAGCAGCTTCGTCGGGACAGGGCGCTACGAGCAGTACTTC
TRBV7-9	.	.	TRBJ1-1	CASSLVATEMNTEAFF	TGTGCCAGCAGCTTAGTGGCGACAGAAATGAACACTGAAGCTTTCTTT
TRBV24-1	.	.	TRBJ2-1	CATSEPSSSGYNEQFF	TGTGCCACCAGTGAGCCAAGCAGTAGCGGCTACAATGAGCAGTTCTTC
TRBV25-1	TRBD1	.	TRBJ2-2	CASSDRGTGKTGELFF	TGTGCCAGCAGTGATCGTGGGACAGGAAAAACCGGGGAGCTGTTTTTT
TRBV7-9	TRBD1	.	TRBJ2-3	CASSLGQGASTDTQYF	TGTGCCAGCAGCTTAGGACAGGGGGCGAGCACAGATACGCAGTATTTT
TRBV27	.	.	TRBJ2-5	CASSLNQDSRLRTQYF	TGTGCCAGCAGTTTAAATCAGGACAGCCGATTGAGGACCCAGTACTTC
TRBV6-2/TRBV6-3	TRBD2	.	TRBJ2-1	CASSPGLAGGYEQFF	TGTGCCAGCAGCCCCGGACTAGCGGGAGGGTATGAGCAGTTCTTC
TRBV7-9	TRBD1	.	TRBJ1-5	CASSSLDRGPRGNQPQHF	TGTGCCAGCAGCTCCCTCGACAGGGGGCCGAGGGGCAATCAGCCCCAGCATTTT
TRBV7-9	.	.	TRBJ2-7	CASSSINAYEQYF	TGTGCCAGCAGCTCTATCAATGCCTACGAGCAGTACTTC
TRBV11-2	.	.	TRBJ2-2	CASSSWEAGSFGELFF	TGTGCCAGCAGCTCCTGGGAGGCGGGAAGTTTCGGGGAGCTGTTTTTT
TRBV9	TRBD2	.	TRBJ2-5	CASSPIAGGETQYF	TGTGCCAGCAGCCCGATAGCGGGCGGGGAGACCCAGTACTTC
TRBV20-1	.	.	TRBJ1-1	CSASHGNTEAFF	TGCAGTGCTAGTCACGGGAACACTGAAGCTTTCTTT
TRBV7-9	.	.	TRBJ2-1	CASSLSYNEQFF	TGTGCCAGCAGCCTTTCCTACAATGAGCAGTTCTTC
TRBV19	.	.	TRBJ2-1	CASSPNPTEYNEQFF	TGTGCCAGTAGCCCTAACCCCACAGAATACAATGAGCAGTTCTTC
TRBV21-1	.	.	TRBJ2-2	CASSANLANTGELFF	TGTGCCAGCAGCGCAAACCTAGCGAACACCGGGGAGCTGTTTTTT
TRBV5-1	TRBD1	.	TRBJ1-1	CASSYTGQLNTEAFF	TGCGCCAGCAGCTATACGGGACAGTTGAACACTGAAGCTTTCTTT
TRBV12-3/TRBV12-4	.	.	TRBJ1-6	CASSLAGARPLHF	TGTGCCAGCAGTTTAGCGGGTGCTAGGCCCCTCCACTTT
TRBV5-1	.	.	TRBJ1-4	CASSSDEKLFF	TGCGCCAGCAGCTCGGATGAAAAACTGTTTTTT
TRBV27	TRBD1	.	TRBJ2-1	CASSLRGPTTGGRGYNEQFF	TGTGCCAGCAGTTTAAGGGGCCCGACGACAGGGGGAAGGGGGTACAATGAGCAGTTCTTC
TRBV6-5	.	.	TRBJ2-5	CASRTQVWETQYF	TGTGCCAGCAGGACACAGGTTTGGGAGACCCAGTACTTC
TRBV6-1	TRBD1	.	TRBJ1-1	CASTYDRGSEAFF	TGTGCCAGCACTTACGACAGGGGGTCTGAAGCTTTCTTT
TRBV28	.	.	TRBJ1-2	CASSSVQGFRGYTF	TGTGCCAGCAGTTCCGTACAGGGTTTTCGAGGCTACACCTTC
TRBV6-5	.	.	TRBJ2-7	CASSQKVGSSYEQYF	TGTGCCAGCAGCCAGAAGGTGGGGAGCTCCTACGAGCAGTACTTC
TRBV4-1	TRBD2	.	TRBJ2-1	CASSRGTSGGGSYNEQFF	TGCGCCAGCAGCCGGGGGACTAGCGGGGGAGGGTCCTACAATGAGCAGTTCTTC
TRBV28	.	.	TRBJ2-7	CASSAGIHEQYF	TGTGCCAGCAGTGCCGGGATCCACGAGCAGTACTTC
TRBV10-3	TRBD1	once	TRBJ2-2	CAISVQGAGGELFF	TGTGCCATCAGTGTACAGGGGGCCGGCGGGGAGCTGTTTTTT
TRBV12-3/TRBV12-4	.	.	TRBJ1-5	CASSFVGDQPQHF	TGTGCCAGCAGTTTCGTAGGGGATCAGCCCCAGCATTTT
TRBV27	.	.	TRBJ2-1	CASSSLNGVYNEQFF	TGTGCCAGCAGCAGTCTTAACGGGGTATACAATGAGCAGTTCTTC
TRBV5-6	TRBD1	.	TRBJ2-2	CASTQSDRGWVVNTGELFF	TGTGCCAGCACCCAATCAGACAGGGGATGGGTGGTTAACACCGGGGAGCTGTTTTTT
TRBV27	TRBD1	.	TRBJ1-2	CASSSKTGGSYGYTF	TGTGCCAGCAGTTCAAAGACAGGGGGCAGCTATGGCTACACCTTC
TRBV7-3	.	.	TRBJ2-3	CASSPPGADTQYF	TGTGCCAGCAGCCCCCCGGGGGCAGATACGCAGTATTTT
TRBV28	.	.	TRBJ1-4	CASSLPPGGAIMKKLFF	TGTGCCAGCAGTTTACCCCCCGGGGGAGCTATAATGAAAAAACTGTTTTTT
TRBV19	TRBD1	.	TRBJ2-2	CASSIRRQGAGELFF	TGTGCCAGTAGTATAAGGCGACAGGGGGCCGGGGAGCTGTTTTTT
TRBV30	TRBD1	.	TRBJ2-7	CAWSRGQDYEQYF	TGTGCCTGGAGTAGAGGACAGGACTACGAGCAGTACTTC
TRBV30	TRBD1	.	TRBJ2-7	CAAEGQEAYEQYF	TGTGCGGCGGAGGGACAGGAGGCCTACGAGCAGTACTTC
TRBV27	TRBD1	.	TRBJ2-7	CASRVGGTGGYEQYF	TGTGCCAGCAGGGTTGGAGGGACAGGGGGCTACGAGCAGTACTTC
TRBV28	.	once	TRBJ1-5	CASSSTRTVSIQPQHF	TGTGCCAGCAGCAGCACTCGGACAGTAAGCATTCAGCCCCAGCATTTT
TRBV28	.	.	TRBJ2-3	CASSLPGTDTQYF	TGTGCCAGCAGCCTCCCCGGCACAGATACGCAGTATTTT
TRBV11-2	.	.	TRBJ2-1	CASSLGQAAYNEQFF	TGTGCCAGCAGCTTAGGACAGGCGGCTTACAATGAGCAGTTCTTC
TRBV5-4	TRBD2	once	TRBJ2-1	CASRVSGRAFTNEQFF	TGTGCCAGCAGGGTTAGCGGGAGGGCCTTCACGAATGAGCAGTTCTTC
TRBV5-6	.	.	TRBJ1-1	CASSLGRGMGTEAFF	TGTGCCAGCAGCTTGGGGCGGGGGATGGGCACTGAAGCTTTCTTT
TRBV7-3	.	.	TRBJ2-2	CASSRPGTGELFF	TGTGCCAGCAGCCGACCAGGGACCGGGGAGCTGTTTTTT
TRBV2	TRBD1	few	TRBJ1-5	CASSPGGGQPQHF	TGTGCCAGCAGCCCAGGGGGCGGTCAGCCCCAGCATTTT
TRBV6-1	TRBD1	.	TRBJ1-1	CASSGPQGGQAMNTEAFF	TGTGCCAGCAGTGGACCACAGGGCGGACAGGCAATGAACACTGAAGCTTTCTTT
TRBV15	.	.	TRBJ2-1	CATSRDGASVYNEQFF	TGTGCCACCAGCAGAGACGGGGCTAGCGTATACAATGAGCAGTTCTTC
TRBV27	TRBD2	.	TRBJ2-1	CASSLNQGLAGGNEQFF	TGTGCCAGCAGTTTGAACCAGGGGCTAGCGGGGGGCAATGAGCAGTTCTTC
TRBV19	TRBD2	.	TRBJ2-1	CASSIQGLAGNNEQFF	TGTGCCAGTAGTATTCAGGGACTAGCGGGGAACAATGAGCAGTTCTTC
TRBV5-6	.	.	TRBJ2-1	CASSLARGNEQFF	TGTGCCAGCAGCTTGGCCAGGGGTAATGAGCAGTTCTTC
TRBV19	TRBD1	once	TRBJ1-2	CASSHGTDNYGYTF	TGTGCCAGTAGTCACGGGACAGATAACTATGGCTACACCTTC
TRBV19	TRBD1	.	TRBJ2-7	CASSITGDSSYEQYF	TGTGCCAGTAGTATAACCGGGGACAGTTCCTACGAGCAGTACTTC
TRBV5-1	.	.	TRBJ2-2	CASSLAGATGELFF	TGCGCCAGCAGCTTGGCGGGAGCCACCGGGGAGCTGTTTTTT
TRBV9	.	.	TRBJ1-1	CASNPGNRNTEAFF	TGTGCCAGCAATCCAGGGAATAGGAACACTGAAGCTTTCTTT
TRBV29-1	TRBD1	.	TRBJ1-2	CSVEGQDPSHTF	TGCAGCGTTGAGGGACAGGATCCCTCACACACCTTC